This passage covers 30 T cell receptor beta chains from one sample sequenced in a study of chemoradiotherapy in HPV16-positive cancers. Profiled with immunoSEQ multiplex PCR; TCRdb holds only in-frame clones, not every one. The profile shows 15,000 to 20,000 clones, about three quarters of them singletons. This specimen was taken from a patient who underwent chemoradiotherapy. The receptor set was obtained from a human donor with HPV-associated anogenital cancer.

This clone was counted between two and nine times. The chain combines TRBV2 with TRBJ2-7; no reliable D call. Trimming cost V 7 bases and J 1 base, with 14 bases left between them. The CDR3 loop spans 14 amino acids. Germline CDR1 SNHLY, CDR2 FYNNEI. In DNA, the CDR3 is TGTGCCAGCACTCCTCTCGAACAGTCCTACGAGCAGTACTTC. As protein: CASTPLEQSYEQYF. The full variable domain, rest sourced from reference TRBV2 and TRBJ2-7, is EPEVTQTPSHQVTQMGQEVILRCVPISNHLYFYWYRQILGQKVEFLVSFYNNEISEKSEIFDDQFSVERPDGSNFTLKIRSTKLEDSAMYFCASTPLEQSYEQYFGPGTRLTVT.

This rearrangement joins TRBV2 to TRBJ1-3; TRBD1 matches at 7 bases. This CDR3 is 15 amino acids long. Trimming cost V 6 bases and J 2 bases; bases outside gene matches: 7. Germline CDR1 and CDR2: SNHLY and FYNNEI. For the CDR3, the DNA is TGTGCCAGCAGGGGACAGAGAGGTGCTGGAAACACCATATATTTT. It is translated as CASRGQRGAGNTIYF. The variable domain in full, with the rest retrieved from reference TRBV2 and TRBJ1-3, is EPEVTQTPSHQVTQMGQEVILRCVPISNHLYFYWYRQILGQKVEFLVSFYNNEISEKSEIFDDQFSVERPDGSNFTLKIRSTKLEDSAMYFCASRGQRGAGNTIYFGEGSWLTVV.

The count of this clone is one. V gene TRBV7-9 combines with J gene TRBJ2-3; 11 bases map to TRBD2. Trimming removed 1 base from V and 5 bases from J; junction bases left unmatched: 8. The germline gives CDR1 SEHNR, CDR2 FQNEAQ (reference sequence). CDR3 length: 17 residues. CDR3 DNA: TGTGCCAGCAGCTTAGGAGTAGCGGGGGGGCATGGAGATACGCAGTATTTT. It is translated as CASSLGVAGGHGDTQYF.

The CDR3, as DNA: TGTGCCTGGAGGAACAGACAGGCAGAAAAACTGTTTTTT. Translated: CAWRNRQAEKLFF. The chain couples TRBV30 to TRBJ1-4; maybe TRBD1 (6 bases). The CDR3 length is 13 residues. Germline V CDR1 and CDR2: GTSNPN, SVGIG (reference sequence). V dropped 3 bases and J dropped 8 bases, with 13 bases sitting between them.

The chain recombines TRBV27 with TRBJ2-6, with no clear D. Deletions cut 3 bases from V and 4 bases from J, with 10 bases between. CDR1 MNHEY and CDR2 SMNVEV come from the germline V gene (reference sequence). There are 15 residues in the CDR3. CDR3 sequence (DNA): TGTGCCAGCAGTTTCGGGTTCAACGGGGCCAACGTCCTGACTTTC. Protein sequence: CASSFGFNGANVLTF.

The V call is TRBV7-2, the J call TRBJ1-6; perhaps TRBD1 as D (5 bases). Per the germline V gene, CDR1 is SGHTA and CDR2 is FQGNSA. Trimming cost V 5 bases and J 1 base, with 12 bases left between them. This CDR3 is built from 16 residues. CDR3 region: CASSPGTGSYNSPLHF. The CDR3 coding sequence is TGTGCCAGCAGCCCAGGGACGGGATCCTATAATTCACCCCTCCACTTT.

In DNA, the CDR3 is TGTGCCAGCAGCTTGGCTTCGGGGGGGGAAGAGACCCAGTACTTC. Its protein product is CASSLASGGEETQYF. The chain carries TRBV5-4 and TRBJ2-5; 8 nucleotides align to TRBD2. This CDR3 contains 15 residues. The V gene end was trimmed by 0 bases and the J gene end by 3 bases; junction bases not matched to a gene: 4. In germline, CDR1 is SGHNT, CDR2 YYREEE (reference sequence).

The chain employs TRBV18 and TRBJ2-5; 12 bases agree with TRBD2. Germline-derived CDR1 and CDR2 are KGHSH and LQKENI. The CDR3 is 16 amino acids. The junction had 4 bases not matched to a gene; V was cut back by 3 bases and J by 2 bases. CDR3 sequence: CASSPLGLAGQETQYF. The CDR3 DNA reads as TGTGCCAGCTCACCGCTCGGACTAGCGGGACAAGAGACCCAGTACTTC.

V gene TRBV6-5 combines with J gene TRBJ1-2; tentative D call: TRBD1 (6 bases). Germline V lookup: CDR1 MNHEY, CDR2 SVGAGI. This CDR3 comprises 16 residues. Trimming shortened V by 4 bases and J by 2 bases, and 17 bases separated the two germline ends. The CDR3 loop is CASSSSAGVFNYGYTF. In DNA, the CDR3 is TGTGCCAGCAGTTCCTCGGCAGGGGTATTCAACTATGGCTACACCTTC.

The gene calls are TRBV21-1 and TRBJ1-2; TRBD1 reflects the table's D call only, with no check against the DNA. TRBV21-1 constitutes a pseudogene. There are 16 residues in the CDR3. CDR3 DNA sequence: TGTGCCAGCAGCAACCCAAACCACGACAGGGGGGATGGCTACACCTTC. Encoded protein: CASSNPNHDRGDGYTF.

This clone appeared once. V is TRBV21-1 and J is TRBJ2-1; TRBD1, the D gene given by the table, was not confirmed from the DNA. TRBV21-1 is designated a pseudogene. There are 15 residues in the CDR3. The CDR3 sequence: CASSNRQASYNEQFF. CDR3 sequence (DNA): TGTGCCAGCAGCAACCGACAGGCCTCCTACAATGAGCAGTTCTTC.

The chain links TRBV27 to TRBJ2-3; 7 bases fit TRBD2. Looked up from germline, CDR1 is MNHEY and CDR2 is SMNVEV (reference sequence). V shed 4 bases and J 0 bases; nucleotides not matched to a gene: 1. The CDR3 has 14 amino acids. The CDR3: CASSWRESTDTQYF. The CDR3 DNA reads TGTGCCAGCAGTTGGCGGGAGAGCACAGATACGCAGTATTTT.

This rearrangement joins TRBV11-3 to TRBJ2-5; D uncertain. The CDR3 totals 15 residues. The V gene's germline CDR1 is SGHNT and CDR2 YENEEA. Trimming removed 2 bases at V and 2 bases at J, with 12 bases between. CDR3 bases: TGTGCCAGCAGCTTATATAGGGTCGGACAAGAGACCCAGTACTTC. It yields the protein CASSLYRVGQETQYF.

Here the CDR3 DNA reads TGCAGCGTGACCTTGGCGGGGGGTGCCCCTAGCACAGATACGCAGTATTTT. As protein: CSVTLAGGAPSTDTQYF. This chain connects TRBV29-1 to TRBJ2-3, with 8 bases aligning to TRBD2. Germline CDR1 is SQVTM and CDR2 is ANQGSEA. V was pared by 6 bases and J by 0 bases, with 14 bases of the junction left unmatched. The CDR3 length is 17 residues.

This chain links TRBV11-1 with TRBJ2-6, with a tentative D call TRBD1 (5 bases). CDR3 length equals 18 residues. Trimming took 4 bases from V and 0 from J, leaving 16 bases between them. Per germline, CDR1 SGHAT and CDR2 FQDESV (reference sequence). The DNA of the CDR3 is TGTGCCAGCAGCTCAAGGGTGGGGCCGGGCTCTGGGGCCAACGTCCTGACTTTC. Amino acids: CASSSRVGPGSGANVLTF.

The chain employs TRBV11-3 and TRBJ2-2; D gene uncertain. Germline CDR1 is SGHNT and CDR2 is YENEEA. CDR3 length: 16 amino acids. Trimming took off 5 bases at V and 0 bases at J, with 13 bases between the two ends. The CDR3 spells CASSPYWGPNTGELFF. DNA for the CDR3: TGTGCCAGCAGCCCATACTGGGGTCCGAACACCGGGGAGCTGTTTTTT.

The CDR3 DNA sequence: TGTGCCAGCAGCTTAGCGCGGACAGTGGGCGGGGGGGCAGATACGCAGTATTTT. Encoded protein: CASSLARTVGGGADTQYF. V and J are TRBV7-2 and TRBJ2-3, with TRBD2 identical over 9 bases. CDR1 SGHTA and CDR2 FQGNSA come from the germline V gene. The trim removed 0 bases at V and 4 bases at J, leaving 11 bases unmatched. This CDR3 has 18 amino acids.

V and J are TRBV9 and TRBJ2-1; 15 nucleotides line up with TRBD2. Germline CDR1 and CDR2: SGDLS and YYNGEE. The CDR3 is 16 amino acids. V lost 4 bases, J lost 10 bases, and 9 bases stayed unmatched. The CDR3 sequence is CASSFRTSGGAREQFF. CDR3 in DNA: TGTGCCAGCAGCTTTCGGACTAGCGGGGGGGCCAGGGAGCAGTTCTTC.

The genes are TRBV15 and TRBJ1-2, with 7 bases lining up with TRBD1. Trimming cost V 0 bases and J 4 bases; bases outside gene matches: 5. The germline V gene encodes CDR1 LNHNV and CDR2 YYDKDF (reference sequence). This CDR3 is built from 15 residues. As DNA, the CDR3 is TGTGCCACCAGCAGAGATCAGGGGGACAGCTATGGCTACACCTTC. Its translation is CATSRDQGDSYGYTF.

This chain uses TRBV15 with TRBJ1-1; D may be TRBD1 (5 bases). The CDR3 sequence is 18 residues long. V gave up 3 bases and J gave up 5 bases, with 25 bases separating them. Germline CDR1 reads LNHNV; CDR2 reads YYDKDF (reference sequence). The CDR3 DNA reads TGTGCCACCAGCAGTCCCACGGGAGCAAGGGGCTCGATGACTGAAGCTTTCTTT. Translation gives CATSSPTGARGSMTEAFF.

V and J are TRBV30 and TRBJ1-1; D ambiguous. This CDR3 comprises 13 residues. CDR1 and CDR2 (germline): GTSNPN, SVGIG (reference sequence). V was pared by 0 bases and J by 6 bases, with 11 bases between. The CDR3 loop is CAWSVLGMAEAFF. The CDR3 DNA reads as TGTGCCTGGAGTGTTCTGGGGATGGCTGAAGCTTTCTTT.

V is TRBV5-4 and J is TRBJ1-2; D may be TRBD1 (6 bases). The V end was cut by 0 bases, the J end by 3 bases, with 9 bases between. Germline V lookup: CDR1 SGHNT, CDR2 YYREEE (reference sequence). CDR3 length: 14 amino acids. For the CDR3, the DNA is TGTGCCAGCAGCTTGGGTGGACAGTACTATGGCTACACCTTC. As protein: CASSLGGQYYGYTF.

This chain uses TRBV30 with TRBJ2-7; 7 bases agree with TRBD1. Trimming cost V 1 base and J 0 bases; bases outside gene matches: 6. The CDR3 has 15 amino acids. CDR1 and CDR2 (germline): GTSNPN, SVGIG (reference sequence). The CDR3 coding sequence is TGTGCCTGGAGTGAAGACAGGGCAAGCTCCTACGAGCAGTACTTC. This gives the protein CAWSEDRASSYEQYF. The complete variable domain, with remaining parts taken from reference TRBV30 and TRBJ2-7, reads SQTIHQWPATLVQPVGSPLSLECTVEGTSNPNLYWYRQAAGRGLQLLFYSVGIGQISSEVPQNLSASRPQDRQFILSSKKLLLSDSGFYLCAWSEDRASSYEQYFGPGTRLTVT.

This clone was observed once. The V gene is TRBV6-5, the J gene TRBJ2-7, with 9 nucleotides matching TRBD2. This CDR3 contains 14 residues. The germline V gene encodes CDR1 MNHEY and CDR2 SVGAGI. The trim removed 2 bases at V and 5 bases at J, leaving 4 bases unmatched. CDR3 sequence (DNA): TGTGCCAGCAGTTACGGAATAGCGGGGGACGAGCAGTACTTC. This encodes CASSYGIAGDEQYF.

This sequence joins TRBV28 and TRBJ1-5; D not certain. Trimming took off 6 bases at V and 1 base at J, with 13 bases between the two ends. The CDR3 runs to 15 residues. Germline V gives CDR1 MDHEN, CDR2 SYDVKM. CDR3 sequence (DNA): TGTGCCAGCAGCCCAGTGTACCGGAGCAATCAGCCCCAGCATTTT. This translates into CASSPVYRSNQPQHF.

V and J are TRBV19 and TRBJ1-5; D remains ambiguous. Trimming stripped 4 bases from V and 6 bases from J, with 16 bases between. There are 15 residues in the CDR3. Germline CDR1 is LNHDA and CDR2 is SQIVND (reference sequence). The CDR3: CASSTPPGLGQPQHF. In DNA, the CDR3 is TGTGCCAGTAGTACCCCCCCCGGGTTGGGTCAGCCCCAGCATTTT.

V usage is TRBV18 and J usage is TRBJ2-3, with 13 bases that match TRBD2. There are 17 residues in the CDR3. The ends lost 3 bases at V and 4 bases at J; junction bases unmatched: 7. Germline CDR1 KGHSH, CDR2 LQKENI. Here the CDR3 reads CASSPRTSGGGADTQYF. The CDR3 coding sequence is TGTGCCAGCTCACCCAGGACTAGCGGGGGAGGGGCAGATACGCAGTATTTT.

The gene calls are TRBV9 and TRBJ1-4, with D tentatively TRBD1 (5 bases). Germline lookup yields CDR1 SGDLS and CDR2 YYNGEE. The V end lost 0 bases, the J end lost 4 bases, and 10 bases lay between the germline ends. This CDR3 comprises 15 residues. In DNA, the CDR3 is TGTGCCAGCAGCGTAGGGCAGGGCGATAATGAAAAACTGTTTTTT. This sequence encodes CASSVGQGDNEKLFF.

In its sample, this clone was seen once. The chain combines TRBV19 with TRBJ1-1; 8 positions agree with TRBD1. V trimming: 6 bases; J trimming: 10 bases; junction bases outside the gene matches: 7. CDR1 LNHDA and CDR2 SQIVND come from the germline V gene (reference sequence). This CDR3 is 12 amino acids long. CDR3 loop: CASSGQGNVAFF. The CDR3 nucleotides are TGTGCCAGTAGCGGACAGGGCAACGTAGCTTTCTTT. Drawing the rest from reference TRBV19 and TRBJ1-1, the complete variable domain is DGGITQSPKYLFRKEGQNVTLSCEQNLNHDAMYWYRQDPGQGLRLIYYSQIVNDFQKGDIAEGYSVSREKKESFPLTVTSAQKNPTAFYLCASSGQGNVAFFGQGTRLTVV.

The J gene is TRBJ2-7, the V gene TRBV7-2; D remains unclear. Per the germline V gene, CDR1 is SGHTA and CDR2 is FQGNSA. Deletions cut 1 base from V and 0 bases from J, with 13 bases between. There are 16 residues in the CDR3. The chain's CDR3 is CASSLDNAFNSYEQYF. The CDR3 DNA reads TGTGCCAGCAGCTTAGATAACGCCTTCAACTCCTACGAGCAGTACTTC.